The present T cell receptor (beta chain) was sequenced within a study of blood T cell repertoires in COVID-19. Whole-study context: COVID-19 samples collected from the United States, Italy and Spain covered acute and convalescent phases.

The V and J ends lost 0 bases and 6 bases, in that order; junction bases with no gene match: 1. In germline, CDR1 is MGHRA, CDR2 YSYEKL. This CDR3 comprises 15 residues. In the authors' methods: Estimated nucleated cell counts came from reference gene primer amplification. The table came from immunoSEQ multiplex PCR; TCRdb's copy has only in-frame clones and leaves some out. V, J and clone size derive from that table, while D and trimming were established from the DNA sequence. The sample carries approximately 270,000 clones, under 90% recorded once. This chain connects TRBV4-1 to TRBJ1-4, with TRBD1 matching over 10 bases. This TCR was sampled from a man over 45 with acute or convalescent COVID-19. Sequencing used peripheral blood. Written as DNA, the CDR3 is TGCGCCAGCAGCCAAGAAGGGACAGGGGATGAAAAACTGTTTTTT. As protein: CASSQEGTGDEKLFF.